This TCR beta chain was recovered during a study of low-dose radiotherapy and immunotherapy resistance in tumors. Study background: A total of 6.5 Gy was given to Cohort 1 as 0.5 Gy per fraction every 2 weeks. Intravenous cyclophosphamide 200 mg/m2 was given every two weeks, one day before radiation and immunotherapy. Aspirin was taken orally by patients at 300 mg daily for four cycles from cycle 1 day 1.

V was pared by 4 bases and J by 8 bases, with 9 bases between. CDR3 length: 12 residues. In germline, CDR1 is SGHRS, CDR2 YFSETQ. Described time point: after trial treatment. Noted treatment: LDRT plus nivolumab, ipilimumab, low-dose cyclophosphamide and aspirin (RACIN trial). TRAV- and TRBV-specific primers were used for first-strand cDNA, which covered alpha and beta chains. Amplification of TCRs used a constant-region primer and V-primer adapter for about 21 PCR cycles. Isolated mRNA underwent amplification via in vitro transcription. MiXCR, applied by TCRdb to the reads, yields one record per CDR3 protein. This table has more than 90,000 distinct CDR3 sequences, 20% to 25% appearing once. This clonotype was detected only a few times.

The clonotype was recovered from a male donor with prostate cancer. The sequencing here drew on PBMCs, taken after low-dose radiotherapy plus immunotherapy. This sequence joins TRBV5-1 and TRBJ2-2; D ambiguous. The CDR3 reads CASSPRSGELFF. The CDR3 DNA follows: TGCGCCAGCAGCCCAAGGAGTGGGGAGCTGTTTTTT.